This T cell receptor beta chain was retrieved from a study of vaccination and CD4 T cells after COVID-19. The wider study: There were six male and four female convalescents, and two of them were Hispanic.

Trimming removed 9 bases at V and 0 bases at J, with 24 bases between. The CDR3 is 18 residues long. CDR1 LNHDA and CDR2 SQIVND come from the germline V gene (reference sequence). The assay that was used to sequence DNA from cultured CD4+ T cells was the Oncomine TCR Beta short-read assay. TCRdb reprocessed the PCR reads via MiXCR and lists one record per CDR3 protein. The table has more than 10,000 distinct CDR3 sequences, roughly 33% seen once. In the case of this clonotype: Its antigen is not identified.

The treatment denotes: roughly 10-day PBMC culture with coronavirus spike peptide pools or control peptides (ViraFEST assay). The authors isolated CD4+ T cells by negative selection after about 10 days of culture. V is TRBV19 and J is TRBJ1-5; a possible D gene is TRBD1 (5 bases). The sample was CD4+ T cells from blood, cultured in vitro, taken after SARS-CoV-2 vaccination. This receptor was identified in a human donor who had recovered from COVID-19. CDR3 in DNA: TGTGCCAGCCAAACCCGCCGGGGGGGTCAACTTAGCAATCAGCCCCAGCATTTT. Translated, it gives CASQTRRGGQLSNQPQHF.